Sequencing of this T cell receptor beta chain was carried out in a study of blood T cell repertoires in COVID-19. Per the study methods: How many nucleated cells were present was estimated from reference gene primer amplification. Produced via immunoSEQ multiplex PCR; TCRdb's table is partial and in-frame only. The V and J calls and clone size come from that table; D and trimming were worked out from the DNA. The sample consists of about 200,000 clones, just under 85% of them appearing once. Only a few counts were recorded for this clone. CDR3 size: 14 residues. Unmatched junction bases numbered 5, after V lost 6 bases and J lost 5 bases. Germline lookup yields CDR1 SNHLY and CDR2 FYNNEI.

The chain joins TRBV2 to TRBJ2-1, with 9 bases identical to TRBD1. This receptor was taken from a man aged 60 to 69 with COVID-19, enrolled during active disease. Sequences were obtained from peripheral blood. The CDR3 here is CASRDRGSDNEQFF. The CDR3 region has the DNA TGTGCCAGCAGGGACAGGGGTTCTGACAATGAGCAGTTCTTC.